The following is a TCR beta chain sequence with its context. Its antigen remains unidentified. Here immunoSEQ multiplex PCR was the method, and the copy in TCRdb shows in-frame clones only, minus some. The table shows 90,000 to 150,000 clones, with roughly 96% occurring only once. The data were taken from a study of graft-versus-host responses after intestinal transplantation. Overall study: Isolated intestinal, liver-intestinal, or multivisceral transplants had been given to the recipients. Recipients uniformly received anti-thymocyte globulin induction, followed by tacrolimus and steroids for about 3 years. Study-wide results and limits: GvH clones were identified in recipient marrow, with some first appearing in ileum or blood.

The source was unstimulated CD8+ T cells sorted from spleen or lymph node cells, collected before intestinal transplant. This TCR was recovered from a human donor who received an intestinal transplant.

The DNA of the CDR3 is TGCGCCAGCAGCTTTAAACCGGGTCCCACTGAAGCTTTCTTT. It encodes CASSFKPGPTEAFF. The chain has TRBV5-1 and TRBJ1-1, with unresolved D. The germline V gene has CDR1 SGHRS and CDR2 YFSETQ. The length of the CDR3 is 14 residues. Trimming took 2 bases from V and 4 from J, leaving 12 bases between them.